The sequence of this T cell receptor beta chain was determined in a study of blood T cell repertoires in COVID-19. CDR1 is MNHEY, CDR2 SMNVEV, per germline (reference sequence). This CDR3 comprises 14 residues. Trimming at V came to 0 bases and at J to 1 base, leaving 0 bases not matched to a gene. Per the original data handling: Nucleated cell counts were estimated from reference gene primer amplification. Only in-frame clones appear in the TCRdb table, and some are missing; sequencing was by immunoSEQ multiplex PCR. The V and J calls and clone size are taken from that table; D and trimming were inferred from the DNA. The repertoire has some 350,000 clones, roughly 90% of them found once; the top ten carry 2.5% to 3%. Participants had their cohort set by participant-reported clinical history. Two negative PCRs, clearance, or symptom resolution characterized the recovered Cohort 3 donors. This clone has only one observation. Other DNA sequences of this sample code for an identical CDR3.

What was sequenced was PBMCs or T cells enriched from blood (not recorded which). The sequence was collected from a woman aged 25 to 39 who had recovered from COVID-19. This chain links TRBV27 with TRBJ2-7; 7 bases are shared with TRBD2. In nucleotides, the CDR3 is TGTGCCAGCAGTTTATCGCGGGAGTCCTACGAGCAGTACTTC. It encodes CASSLSRESYEQYF.